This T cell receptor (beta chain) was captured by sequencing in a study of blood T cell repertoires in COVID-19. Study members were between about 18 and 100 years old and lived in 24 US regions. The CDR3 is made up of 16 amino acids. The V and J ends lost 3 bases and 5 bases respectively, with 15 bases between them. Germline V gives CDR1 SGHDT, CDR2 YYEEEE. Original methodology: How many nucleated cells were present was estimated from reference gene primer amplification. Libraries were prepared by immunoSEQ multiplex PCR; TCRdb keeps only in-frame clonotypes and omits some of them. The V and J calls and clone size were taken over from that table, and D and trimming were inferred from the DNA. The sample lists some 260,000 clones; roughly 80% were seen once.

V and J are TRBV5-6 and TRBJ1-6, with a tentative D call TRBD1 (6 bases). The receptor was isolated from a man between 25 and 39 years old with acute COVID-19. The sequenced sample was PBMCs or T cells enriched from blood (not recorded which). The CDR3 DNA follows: TGTGCCAGCAGCTCGGCCTTGGGGGCGGATAATTCACCCCTCCACTTT. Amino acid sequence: CASSSALGADNSPLHF.